This entry lists 28 T cell receptor beta chains sequenced from one sample in a study of Ad26.COV2.S vaccination and SARS-CoV-2 variants. Treatment defined: some 20 received Ad26.COV2.S at low or high dose, single or two shots; several received placebo; per-sample allocation not given. After the first vaccine or placebo injection, samples were drawn on day 63. Libraries were prepared by immunoSEQ multiplex PCR; TCRdb keeps only in-frame clonotypes and omits some of them. The data hold roughly 420,000 clones, with approximately 89% observed a single time. The sequencing used peripheral blood, collected in a trial of Ad26.COV2.S vaccine versus placebo. The receptors originated from a person aged 18-65 years who received the Ad26.COV2.S COVID-19 vaccine or a placebo.

The V gene is TRBV4-2, the J gene TRBJ2-3; 10 nucleotides align to TRBD2. Germline CDR1 reads LGHNA; CDR2 reads YNFKEQ. The trim removed 0 bases at V and 6 bases at J, leaving 9 bases unmatched. The CDR3 is 17 amino acids. This chain's CDR3 is CASSQEPLAGVGDTQYF. The CDR3 DNA sequence: TGTGCCAGCAGCCAAGAACCGCTAGCGGGAGTTGGTGATACGCAGTATTTT.

The rearrangement uses TRBV29-1 and TRBJ1-1; D gene ambiguous. Germline lookup yields CDR1 SQVTM and CDR2 ANQGSEA. V dropped 4 bases and J dropped 6 bases, with 9 bases sitting between them. The CDR3 is made up of 11 amino acids. The CDR3 DNA sequence: TGCAGCGTTGGGGGTGAACCTGAAGCTTTCTTT. Translated: CSVGGEPEAFF.

To note about this clone: Other DNA sequences in the same sample also yield this CDR3. The rearrangement joins TRBV18 to TRBJ1-5; 7 bases agree with TRBD1. V gave up 3 bases and J gave up 7 bases; unmatched junction bases: 6. Germline V CDR1 and CDR2: KGHSH, LQKENI. The CDR3 is 14 residues long. The CDR3 bases are TGTGCCAGCTCACCCGGGCAGGGGGGGCAGCCCCAGCATTTT. Its translation is CASSPGQGGQPQHF.

The chain combines TRBV9 with TRBJ2-3, with no clear D. This CDR3 has 14 amino acids. Trimming cost V 1 base and J 1 base, with 7 bases left between them. CDR1 is SGDLS, CDR2 YYNGEE, per germline. As DNA, the CDR3 is TGTGCCAGCAGCGTAAAGGACCGCACAGATACGCAGTATTTT. This sequence encodes CASSVKDRTDTQYF.

V usage is TRBV18 and J usage is TRBJ2-7; 7 bases agree with TRBD1. V shed 5 bases and J 4 bases; nucleotides not matched to a gene: 5. The length of the CDR3 is 13 residues. CDR1 is KGHSH and CDR2 is LQKENI in the germline V gene. CDR3 nucleotide sequence: TGTGCCAGCTCAGTCGGGGACAGATACGAGCAGTACTTC. This translates into CASSVGDRYEQYF.

The J gene is TRBJ2-1, the V gene TRBV10-3; 7 nucleotides match TRBD1. The V gene end was trimmed by 0 bases and the J gene end by 6 bases; junction bases not matched to a gene: 8. Germline V gene data show CDR1 as ENHRY and CDR2 as SYGVKD. This CDR3 has 16 residues. The CDR3 DNA reads as TGTGCCATCAGTGAGTCGGTCGGGACAGCTCCCAATGAGCAGTTCTTC. Protein: CAISESVGTAPNEQFF.

This sequence joins TRBV4-1 and TRBJ2-1, with D possibly being TRBD1 (5 bases). This CDR3 comprises 16 residues. The germline V gene has CDR1 MGHRA and CDR2 YSYEKL. V was cut by 1 base and J by 4 bases, with 14 bases left in between. CDR3 DNA sequence: TGCGCCAGCAGCCAAGGCAGACACCGGACATACAATGAGCAGTTCTTC. Translated: CASSQGRHRTYNEQFF.

The rearrangement joins TRBV12-5 to TRBJ2-1; D is possibly TRBD1 (6 bases). The CDR3 extends over 17 amino acids. Looked up from germline, CDR1 is LGHNT and CDR2 is FRNRAP. V lost 2 bases, J lost 3 bases, and 17 bases lay in between. Here the CDR3 DNA reads TGTGCTAGTGGTTTGTCCTACGGCAGGGGATTCTACAATGAGCAGTTCTTC. This translates into CASGLSYGRGFYNEQFF.

The chain links TRBV5-1 to TRBJ2-7; 7 positions match TRBD1. This CDR3 is 14 amino acids long. Trimming cost V 4 bases and J 3 bases; bases outside gene matches: 7. Germline loops: CDR1 SGHRS, CDR2 YFSETQ. The CDR3 region has the DNA TGCGCCAGCAGCGCCGGACAGGTCCACTACGAGCAGTACTTC. Translated: CASSAGQVHYEQYF.

The rearrangement uses TRBV11-1 and TRBJ2-1; D perhaps matches TRBD1 (8 bases). Trimming removed 5 bases from V and 10 bases from J, with 21 bases in between. CDR1 is SGHAT, CDR2 FQDESV, per germline (reference sequence). The CDR3 is 15 amino acids. CDR3 amino acids: CASSPDRAGAGEQFF. For the CDR3, the DNA is TGTGCCAGCAGCCCGGACAGGGCGGGGGCCGGGGAGCAGTTCTTC.

This clone was counted only a few times. This chain uses TRBV7-9 with TRBJ1-6; D possibly corresponds to TRBD1 (6 bases). The CDR3 runs to 15 residues. V was trimmed by 1 base and J by 6 bases, leaving 10 bases between them. Germline CDR1 is SEHNR and CDR2 is FQNEAQ (reference sequence). DNA of the CDR3: TGTGCCAGCAGCTTAGGGGACATGGGTAATTCACCCCTCCACTTT. Its translation: CASSLGDMGNSPLHF.

The J gene is TRBJ1-3, the V gene TRBV28; D remains unclear. The CDR3 runs to 13 residues. Germline V gives CDR1 MDHEN, CDR2 SYDVKM. Trimming removed 6 bases at V and 13 bases at J, with 19 bases between. The chain's CDR3 is CASSPGSHSMIYF. In DNA form, the CDR3 reads TGTGCCAGCAGCCCCGGGTCCCACTCCATGATATATTTT.

The gene calls are TRBV5-1 and TRBJ1-1; 7 bases fit TRBD1. The CDR3 is made up of 15 amino acids. The junction had 7 bases not matched to a gene; V was cut back by 0 bases and J by 5 bases. In germline, CDR1 is SGHRS, CDR2 YFSETQ. The CDR3 loop is CASSLGHRGGTEAFF. CDR3 DNA: TGCGCCAGCAGCTTGGGGCACAGGGGAGGTACTGAAGCTTTCTTT.

The gene calls are TRBV7-3 and TRBJ2-7; tentative D call: TRBD1 (6 bases). V lost 5 bases, J lost 1 base, and 9 bases lay in between. Germline values: CDR1 SGHTA, CDR2 FQGTGA. The CDR3 length is 13 residues. The CDR3, as DNA: TGTGCCAGCAGCAGACAGGATTCCTACGAGCAGTACGTC. Translated: CASSRQDSYEQYV.

The chain carries TRBV18 and TRBJ1-2; weak D call: TRBD1 (5 bases). V was clipped by 5 bases and J by 2 bases, with 9 bases between them. Germline CDR1 and CDR2: KGHSH and LQKENI. The CDR3 consists of 13 residues. The CDR3 nucleotides read TGTGCCAGCTCAACTGACAGCAACTATGGCTACACCTTC. Encoded protein: CASSTDSNYGYTF.

The chain joins TRBV5-1 to TRBJ2-3; D may correspond to TRBD1 or TRBD2 (5 bases each). Germline CDR1 and CDR2: SGHRS and YFSETQ. V was shortened by 4 bases and J by 4 bases, with 13 bases between the two germline ends. The CDR3 consists of 14 residues. This chain's CDR3 is CASSDTSGPDTQYF. CDR3 DNA: TGCGCCAGCAGCGACACTTCGGGGCCAGATACGCAGTATTTT.

The rearrangement joins TRBV30 to TRBJ2-5; TRBD1 aligns across 8 bases. V lost 0 bases, J lost 5 bases, and 11 bases stayed unmatched. CDR1 and CDR2 from the germline V gene are GTSNPN and SVGIG (reference sequence). There are 16 residues in the CDR3. In nucleotides, the CDR3 is TGTGCCTGGAGTGTAGGGGCTCAGGGGGCACGGGAGACCCAGTACTTC. As protein: CAWSVGAQGARETQYF.

The chain employs TRBV4-1 and TRBJ2-2; maybe TRBD2 (6 bases). Per germline, CDR1 MGHRA and CDR2 YSYEKL. V gave up 1 base and J gave up 6 bases, with 9 bases separating them. This CDR3 is built from 14 residues. The CDR3 coding sequence is TGCGCCAGCAGCCAAGTTAGACTAGCCGGGGAGCTGTTTTTT. It yields the protein CASSQVRLAGELFF.

This CDR3 reads CASSLIAGPTDTQYF. In nucleotides, the CDR3 is TGTGCCAGCAGCTTAATAGCGGGACCCACAGATACGCAGTATTTT. The V gene is TRBV7-6, the J gene TRBJ2-3; TRBD2 agrees at 8 bases. The V segment lost 2 bases and the J segment 2 bases; nucleotides outside the gene matches: 3. The V gene's germline CDR1 is SGHVS and CDR2 FNYEAQ. The CDR3 is made up of 15 amino acids.

This chain connects TRBV2 to TRBJ2-3; D is possibly TRBD1 (8 bases). Trimming pared 6 bases from V and 8 bases from J, leaving 18 bases between. Germline-derived CDR1 and CDR2 are SNHLY and FYNNEI. The CDR3 contains 14 residues. CDR3 DNA sequence: TGTGCCAGCAGAGCACAGGGGGGGGGCGGTACGCAGTATTTT. Amino acid sequence: CASRAQGGGGTQYF.

The chain is built from TRBV4-3 and TRBJ2-4; D possibly corresponds to TRBD2 (5 bases). The CDR3 loop spans 14 amino acids. Germline values: CDR1 LGHNA, CDR2 YSLEER. V lost 2 bases to trimming and J lost 12 bases, with 17 bases between them. CDR3 DNA: TGCGCCAGCAGCCAATCCCCAGGTCGGGGAGCTCAGTACTTC. As protein: CASSQSPGRGAQYF.

This clone was picked up a small number of times. The gene calls are TRBV7-9 and TRBJ2-5, with D possibly matching TRBD2 (7 bases). Trimming cost V 4 bases and J 4 bases, with 13 bases left between them. This CDR3 is 14 amino acids long. Per the germline V gene, CDR1 is SEHNR and CDR2 is FQNEAQ (reference sequence). The CDR3 is CASSSMGGAETQYF. The CDR3 coding sequence is TGTGCCAGCAGCTCCATGGGGGGGGCAGAGACCCAGTACTTC.

The gene calls are TRBV5-4 and TRBJ2-1; D call uncertain. The germline V gene encodes CDR1 SGHNT and CDR2 YYREEE (reference sequence). This CDR3 is built from 13 residues. CDR3 sequence: CSTRNFSYNEQFF. CDR3 in DNA: TGTTCGACCCGGAATTTCTCCTACAATGAGCAGTTCTTC.

The chain combines TRBV11-2 with TRBJ1-2; D remains unclear. With 4 bases removed from V and 6 bases from J, the gap between germline ends came to 9 bases. The CDR3 loop spans 12 amino acids. The V gene's germline CDR1 is SGHAT and CDR2 FQNNGV. The CDR3, as DNA: TGTGCCAGCAGCTATGACCGGCATGGCTACACCTTC. This translates into CASSYDRHGYTF. The full variable domain, its missing parts supplied by reference TRBV11-2 and TRBJ1-2, is EAGVAQSPRYKIIEKRQSVAFWCNPISGHATLYWYQQILGQGPKLLIQFQNNGVVDDSQLPKDRFSAERLKGVDSTLKIQPAKLEDSAVYLCASSYDRHGYTFGSGTRLTVV.

The chain employs TRBV3-1 (or the pseudogene TRBV3-2) and TRBJ1-2; no firm D call. Germline assignment: CDR1 LGHDT and CDR2 YNNKEL (reference sequence). The CDR3 is 13 amino acids. V dropped 2 bases and J dropped 7 bases, with 11 bases sitting between them. CDR3 region: CASSQTGPRGYTF. The DNA for the CDR3 is TGTGCCAGCAGCCAAACCGGGCCCCGTGGCTACACCTTC.

V gene TRBV2 combines with J gene TRBJ2-1; D uncertain. Trimming cost V 8 bases and J 4 bases, with 6 bases left between them. This CDR3 spans 11 amino acids. CDR1 and CDR2 from the germline V gene are SNHLY and FYNNEI. CDR3 amino acids: CASRQYNEQFF. CDR3 coding DNA: TGTGCCAGCCGTCAATACAATGAGCAGTTCTTC.

J is TRBJ2-1 and V is TRBV28, with 7 bases that match TRBD2. Unmatched junction bases numbered 4, after V lost 5 bases and J lost 0 bases. Germline V gene data show CDR1 as MDHEN and CDR2 as SYDVKM. There are 15 residues in the CDR3. The CDR3 DNA sequence: TGTGCCAGCAGTGGAGCGGGAAGCTCCTACAATGAGCAGTTCTTC. Translation: CASSGAGSSYNEQFF.

The V gene is TRBV19, the J gene TRBJ2-1, with 8 bases aligning to TRBD2. This CDR3 spans 15 amino acids. CDR1 LNHDA and CDR2 SQIVND come from the germline V gene (reference sequence). The V gene end was trimmed by 3 bases and the J gene end by 6 bases; junction bases not matched to a gene: 7. The CDR3, as DNA: TGTGCCAGTAGTATCATGGCGGGGGGTCTCAATGAGCAGTTCTTC. Amino acids: CASSIMAGGLNEQFF.